The T cell receptor (beta chain) under discussion was sequenced for a study of shared clonotypes between healthy human individuals. Study-wide results and limits: Sample collection involved blood only; tissue repertoires are likely different.

Assay used: immunoSEQ multiplex PCR; TCRdb lists only in-frame clones, some missing. In the table there are under 600,000 clones, roughly four fifths of which are singletons. Trimming removed 1 base from V and 3 bases from J, with 13 bases in between. The V gene's germline CDR1 is LGHNT and CDR2 FRNRAP. There are 15 residues in the CDR3. Note on this clone: Antigen: not known.

The chain recombines TRBV12-5 with TRBJ2-7, with D possibly being TRBD1 or TRBD2 (5 bases each). The sequenced material came from PBMCs. This receptor was obtained from a woman between 35 and 50 years old in good health. Some clones in this sample may be carry-over from other donors' samples. CDR3 in amino acids: CASGLGDGMGYEQYF. The CDR3 nucleotides read TGTGCTAGTGGTTTGGGGGACGGGATGGGCTACGAGCAGTACTTC.